These 11 T cell receptor beta chains share one sample of origin, sequenced in a study of cytomegalovirus exposure and HLA in healthy donors. The PCR contained 60 Vbeta and 13 Jbeta primers. The assay was immunoSEQ multiplex PCR, and TCRdb's table has in-frame clones only and misses some. Counted here are 90,000 to 100,000 clones, roughly 71% occurring once; the ten biggest clones make up 4.9%. The material sequenced was PBMCs. These receptor sequences come from a woman aged 40 to 49 in good health and CMV-seronegative.

This clone was counted between two and nine times. The chain uses TRBV6-1 and TRBJ2-3, with a tentative D call TRBD1 (6 bases). Per germline, CDR1 MNHNS and CDR2 SASEGT. The CDR3 runs 15 residues. Trimming took off 4 bases at V and 4 bases at J, with 15 bases between the two ends. CDR3 region: CASSARLQGPDTQYF. The CDR3 DNA reads as TGTGCCAGCAGTGCTCGACTACAGGGCCCAGATACGCAGTATTTT.

V gene TRBV11-2 combines with J gene TRBJ2-5, with D perhaps TRBD2 (5 bases). CDR3 length: 15 amino acids. In germline, CDR1 is SGHAT, CDR2 FQNNGV. The ends were cut back, 1 base at V and 4 bases at J, with 13 bases in the middle. The chain's CDR3 is CASSLVEDLGETQYF. CDR3 sequence (DNA): TGTGCCAGCAGCTTAGTAGAGGACTTAGGAGAGACCCAGTACTTC.

The chain couples TRBV2 to TRBJ2-4; D call uncertain. Germline CDR1 is SNHLY and CDR2 is FYNNEI. Trimming left V 8 bases short and J 3 bases short, with 17 bases between. The CDR3 contains 15 residues. The DNA for the CDR3 is TGTGCCAGCCAATTCTTGATGCGGCTCAAAAACATTCAGTACTTC. Amino acid sequence: CASQFLMRLKNIQYF.

The V gene is TRBV7-6, the J gene TRBJ1-1; D ambiguous. This CDR3 is built from 14 residues. Germline CDR1 reads SGHVS; CDR2 reads FNYEAQ. V was cut by 4 bases and J by 4 bases, with 13 bases left in between. In nucleotides, the CDR3 is TGTGCCAGCAGCTATAAACCGGAGGGCACTGAAGCTTTCTTT. This gives the protein CASSYKPEGTEAFF.

V gene TRBV13 combines with J gene TRBJ2-7; possibly TRBD1 for D (5 bases). From germline, CDR1 is PRHDT and CDR2 FYEKMQ (reference sequence). The CDR3 has 13 amino acids. V was pared by 5 bases and J by 2 bases, with 10 bases between. CDR3 in amino acids: CASSADSPYEQYF. As DNA, the CDR3 is TGTGCCAGCAGCGCTGACAGCCCCTACGAGCAGTACTTC. Together with reference TRBV13 and TRBJ2-7, the CDR3 gives the full variable domain: AAGVIQSPRHLIKEKRETATLKCYPIPRHDTVYWYQQGPGQDPQFLISFYEKMQSDKGSIPDRFSAQQFSDYHSELNMSSLELGDSALYFCASSADSPYEQYFGPGTRLTVT.

The V call is TRBV29-1, the J call TRBJ2-5, with TRBD1 matching 9 bases. Per the germline V gene, CDR1 is SQVTM and CDR2 is ANQGSEA. This CDR3 has 14 residues. Trimming took 6 bases from V and 2 from J; bases not matched to a gene: 7. The CDR3 sequence: CSVSGQGPQETQYF. In DNA form, the CDR3 reads TGCAGCGTATCTGGACAGGGGCCGCAAGAGACCCAGTACTTC.

J is TRBJ1-5 and V is TRBV6-1; no definite D call. CDR1 is MNHNS, CDR2 SASEGT, per germline. Trimming took off 7 bases at V and 1 base at J, with 5 bases between the two ends. This CDR3 has 12 residues. The CDR3 loop reads CASNLSNQPQHF. DNA for the CDR3: TGTGCCAGCAACTTGAGCAATCAGCCCCAGCATTTT.

The chain carries TRBV5-1 and TRBJ2-7, with 7 bases lining up with TRBD1. The CDR3 sequence is 14 residues long. Germline CDR1 reads SGHRS; CDR2 reads YFSETQ. Trimming took 0 bases from V and 0 from J; bases not matched to a gene: 0. CDR3 protein: CASSLGDSSYEQYF. The CDR3 nucleotides read TGCGCCAGCAGCTTGGGGGACAGCTCCTACGAGCAGTACTTC.

This clone was picked up a small number of times. V and J are TRBV5-8 and TRBJ1-3; 7 bases are a match to TRBD1. Trimming took 7 bases from V and 3 from J; bases not matched to a gene: 4. This CDR3 is 13 amino acids long. In germline, CDR1 is SGHTS, CDR2 YDEGEE. The chain's CDR3 is CASRQGGGNTIYF. CDR3 DNA sequence: TGTGCCAGCCGACAGGGAGGTGGAAACACCATATATTTT.

A remark on this clone: Different DNA sequences within this sample yield the same CDR3. The gene calls are TRBV2 and TRBJ1-4; D is possibly TRBD1 (6 bases). Trimming cost V 4 bases and J 7 bases, with 10 bases left between them. The CDR3 runs 13 residues. Per the germline V gene, CDR1 is SNHLY and CDR2 is FYNNEI. CDR3 coding DNA: TGTGCCAGCAGTGGGGGGCGTGTTGAAAAACTGTTTTTT. Its translation: CASSGGRVEKLFF.

This rearrangement joins TRBV5-4 to TRBJ2-1; 13 bases line up with TRBD2. There are 17 residues in the CDR3. Germline V gives CDR1 SGHNT, CDR2 YYREEE (reference sequence). Trimming took 4 bases from V and 0 from J; bases not matched to a gene: 4. CDR3: CASSRTSGGSSYNEQFF. For the CDR3, the DNA is TGTGCCAGCAGCCGGACTAGCGGGGGAAGCTCCTACAATGAGCAGTTCTTC.